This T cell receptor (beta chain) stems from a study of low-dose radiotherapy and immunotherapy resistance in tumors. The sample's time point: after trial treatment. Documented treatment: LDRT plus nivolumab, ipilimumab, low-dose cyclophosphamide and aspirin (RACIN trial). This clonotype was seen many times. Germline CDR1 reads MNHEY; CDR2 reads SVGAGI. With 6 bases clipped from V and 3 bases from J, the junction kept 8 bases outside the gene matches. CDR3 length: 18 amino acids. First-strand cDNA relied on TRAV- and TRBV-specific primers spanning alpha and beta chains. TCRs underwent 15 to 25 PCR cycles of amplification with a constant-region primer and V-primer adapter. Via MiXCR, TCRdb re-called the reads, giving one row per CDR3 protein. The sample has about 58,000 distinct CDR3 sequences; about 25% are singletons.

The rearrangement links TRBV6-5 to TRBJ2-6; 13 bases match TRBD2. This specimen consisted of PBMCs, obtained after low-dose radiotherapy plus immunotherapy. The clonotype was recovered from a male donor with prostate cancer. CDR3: CASSPGLAGVGGANVLTF. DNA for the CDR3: TGTGCCAGCAGCCCTGGACTAGCGGGAGTCGGTGGGGCCAACGTCCTGACTTTC.